The count of the clone carrying this TCR beta chain is one. It was during active infection that Seattle patients were enrolled and then longitudinally followed. Trimming removed 0 bases from V and 5 bases from J, with 10 bases in between. This CDR3 spans 14 amino acids. Germline V gene data show CDR1 as MNHEY and CDR2 as SMNVEV (reference sequence). In the original processing: Amplified reference gene primers provided the basis for estimating nucleated cell counts. Assay: immunoSEQ multiplex PCR; the TCRdb copy retains only in-frame clones and omits some. V, J and clone size reflect that table, while D and trimming were determined from the DNA. This table holds hundreds of thousands of clones, around 90% found once. This entry comes from a study of blood T cell repertoires in COVID-19. Overall study: Sites across the United States, Italy and Spain contributed samples from acute and convalescent COVID-19. The cDNA or gDNA used as material had been derived from T cells, B-cell-depleted T cells, or PBMCs.

This TCR derives from a man younger than 35 with COVID-19, enrolled during active disease. The chain combines TRBV27 with TRBJ1-2; D might be TRBD1 (5 bases). The sequencing input was peripheral blood. The CDR3 DNA reads as TGTGCCAGCAGTTTATCCGGGGGGGTTTATGGCTACACCTTC. Its translation: CASSLSGGVYGYTF.